The 21 T cell receptor beta chains in this list originate from one sample, sequenced in a study of shared T cell receptors in the human thymus. The method was immunoSEQ multiplex PCR; TCRdb's version includes in-frame clones alone and lacks a portion of them. The sample has 500,000 to 750,000 clones, approximately 87% seen once. This sample was also put to use in a study of human thymus T cells.

The material sequenced was thymocytes. These receptor sequences come from a boy under two years old with a congenital heart defect.

This clone appeared once. The chain is built from TRBV10-3 and TRBJ2-1; 8 nucleotides agree with TRBD1. Germline CDR1 and CDR2: ENHRY and SYGVKD. The ends lost 8 bases at V and 4 bases at J; junction bases unmatched: 13. This CDR3 is 16 amino acids long. This chain's CDR3 is CAIGTGNGRSYNEQFF. For the CDR3, the DNA is TGTGCCATCGGGACAGGTAACGGTCGGTCTTACAATGAGCAGTTCTTC.

The V gene is TRBV10-2, the J gene TRBJ2-7, with 10 bases identical to TRBD1. V shed 0 bases and J 6 bases; nucleotides not matched to a gene: 5. CDR3 length: 15 amino acids. Germline CDR1 and CDR2: WSHSY and SAAADI. CDR3 amino acids: CASSESRDRGSEQYF. CDR3 bases: TGCGCCAGCAGTGAGTCCCGGGACAGGGGTTCCGAGCAGTACTTC.

The CDR3 DNA reads as TGTGCCAGCAGCCAGAGGGAGTACACCATATATTTT. Translation: CASSQREYTIYF. The rearrangement links TRBV14 to TRBJ1-3; D gene ambiguous. CDR3 size: 12 residues. Germline V gene sequence: CDR1 SGHDN, CDR2 FVKESK. V shed 3 bases and J shed 8 bases, with 8 bases lying between them.

This clone came up a few times. In DNA form, the CDR3 reads TGTGCCTGGAGTGGGACAGTGGACCCCTACGAGCAGTACTTC. Amino acid sequence: CAWSGTVDPYEQYF. The chain is built from TRBV30 and TRBJ2-7; a weak D match, TRBD1 (6 bases). The CDR3 loop spans 14 amino acids. The germline V gene has CDR1 GTSNPN and CDR2 SVGIG (reference sequence). Trimming took 1 base from V and 2 from J, leaving 12 bases between them.

In nucleotides, the CDR3 is TGTGCCAGCAGTAACCGACGGGACAGGTACCAAGAGACCCAGTACTTC. This encodes CASSNRRDRYQETQYF. V is TRBV25-1 and J is TRBJ2-5, with 8 positions matching TRBD1. Germline V gene data show CDR1 as MGHDK and CDR2 as SYGVNS. This CDR3 region has 16 residues. J lost 0 bases, V lost 5 bases, and 8 bases had no gene match.

The chain uses TRBV25-1 and TRBJ2-3, with 7 nucleotides matching TRBD1. In germline, CDR1 is MGHDK, CDR2 SYGVNS. The trim removed 4 bases at V and 4 bases at J, leaving 8 bases unmatched. The CDR3 sequence is 15 residues long. CDR3: CASSGSGDSSDTQYF. DNA of the CDR3: TGTGCCAGCAGTGGCAGTGGGGACAGTTCAGATACGCAGTATTTT.

V and J are TRBV27 and TRBJ2-7, with D hard to call. CDR1 and CDR2 from the germline V gene are MNHEY and SMNVEV (reference sequence). Trimming cost V 0 bases and J 5 bases, with 20 bases left between them. The CDR3 has 17 amino acids. CDR3: CASSLSVSTSGSDEQYF. DNA for the CDR3: TGTGCCAGCAGTTTATCAGTTTCCACCTCGGGTTCGGACGAGCAGTACTTC.

As regards this clone: Sequence at one end of the junction differs from germline and may be a read error. The J gene is TRBJ2-7, the V gene TRBV2; 13 nucleotides align to TRBD2. The CDR3 totals 11 residues. The V gene's germline CDR1 is SNHLY and CDR2 FYNNEI. The CDR3 sequence is CASRGLAGFIF. For the CDR3, the DNA is TGTGCCAGCAGGGGACTAGCGGGATTTATCTTC.

This clone was picked up a small number of times. V gene TRBV10-3 combines with J gene TRBJ2-7; D is unresolved. Per germline, CDR1 ENHRY and CDR2 SYGVKD. The CDR3 sequence is 12 residues long. The germline V and J ends were trimmed by 2 bases and 4 bases, with 6 bases remaining between them. The CDR3 bases are TGTGCCATCAGTGAGGCTAGATACGAGCAGTACTTC. It is translated as CAISEARYEQYF.

This rearrangement joins TRBV4-3 to TRBJ2-2; 7 nucleotides agree with TRBD2. Germline V gene data show CDR1 as LGHNA and CDR2 as YSLEER. The CDR3 contains 16 residues. V shed 2 bases and J 5 bases; nucleotides not matched to a gene: 8. The CDR3 is CASSQKRGVGTGELFF. DNA for the CDR3: TGCGCCAGCAGCCAAAAACGGGGGGTCGGAACCGGGGAGCTGTTTTTT.

This chain connects TRBV18 to TRBJ2-7; D is ambiguous. Germline V gene lookup returns CDR1 KGHSH and CDR2 LQKENI. This CDR3 spans 14 amino acids. Trimming removed 9 bases from V and 0 bases from J, with 15 bases in between. The CDR3 region has the DNA TGTGCCAGGGTCCGGTACGCTAGCTCCTACGAGCAGTACTTC. Residues: CARVRYASSYEQYF.

The rearrangement links TRBV29-1 to TRBJ2-3, with 9 bases that match TRBD2. CDR1 and CDR2 from the germline V gene are SQVTM and ANQGSEA. Trimming at V came to 2 bases and at J to 0 bases, leaving 9 bases not matched to a gene. The CDR3 sequence is 17 residues long. This chain's CDR3 is CSVEWVRLAASTDTQYF. The CDR3 nucleotides are TGCAGCGTTGAATGGGTCAGACTAGCGGCTAGCACAGATACGCAGTATTTT.

This rearrangement joins TRBV5-6 to TRBJ2-7; 8 positions match TRBD1. Per germline, CDR1 SGHDT and CDR2 YYEEEE. The CDR3 contains 13 residues. The V segment lost 4 bases and the J segment 9 bases; nucleotides outside the gene matches: 9. The CDR3 is CASSLTGAGGQYF. The CDR3 bases are TGTGCCAGCAGCCTGACAGGGGCCGGGGGGCAGTACTTC.

The CDR3 bases are TGTGCCACCAGCAGGGCCGGGAGCCCGCCCCACGGCTACACCTTC. Translating it yields CATSRAGSPPHGYTF. The V gene is TRBV15, the J gene TRBJ1-2, with no clear D. Trimming removed 3 bases from V and 8 bases from J, with 19 bases in between. The CDR3 covers 15 residues. CDR1 is LNHNV and CDR2 is YYDKDF in the germline V gene (reference sequence).

This clone was detected only once. V is TRBV28 and J is TRBJ2-6; 7 bases line up with TRBD2. V trimming: 6 bases; J trimming: 0 bases; junction bases outside the gene matches: 2. The CDR3 is 15 residues long. CDR1 and CDR2 from the germline V gene are MDHEN and SYDVKM. The CDR3 loop is CASRGGSSGANVLTF. CDR3 bases: TGTGCCAGCAGGGGGGGGTCCTCTGGGGCCAACGTCCTGACTTTC.

The table lists this clone with a few counts. This chain connects TRBV7-8 to TRBJ2-7; maybe TRBD1 (5 bases). The CDR3 covers 16 residues. The germline V and J ends were trimmed by 5 bases and 4 bases, with 21 bases remaining between them. Germline loops: CDR1 SGHVS, CDR2 FQNEAQ. The CDR3 DNA reads TGTGCCAGCAGCCCTCCTCGGACATCGAGACCATACGAGCAGTACTTC. It specifies CASSPPRTSRPYEQYF. Complete variable domain (other parts from reference TRBV7-8 and TRBJ2-7): GAGVSQSPRYKVAKRGQDVALRCDPISGHVSLFWYQQALGQGPEFLTYFQNEAQLDKSGLPSDRFFAERPEGSVSTLKIQRTQQEDSAVYLCASSPPRTSRPYEQYFGPGTRLTVT.

This clone was found a few times. DNA for the CDR3: TGTGCCAGCAGCCAAGTGACGGGAGGGCCGTCCTACAATGAGCAGTTCTTC. Translation gives CASSQVTGGPSYNEQFF. The chain combines TRBV4-2 with TRBJ2-1, with TRBD2 matching over 8 bases. Germline CDR1 and CDR2: LGHNA and YNFKEQ. Trimming removed 1 base from V and 1 base from J; junction bases left unmatched: 6. There are 17 residues in the CDR3.

A note on this clone: Other DNA variants within this sample encode the same CDR3. The chain combines TRBV9 with TRBJ1-2, with 9 bases fitting TRBD1. J lost 4 bases, V lost 3 bases, and 1 base had no gene match. The germline gives CDR1 SGDLS, CDR2 YYNGEE. This CDR3 contains 13 residues. DNA for the CDR3: TGTGCCAGCAGCGGGACAGGGGTCTATGGCTACACCTTC. This gives the protein CASSGTGVYGYTF.

This chain joins TRBV7-2 and TRBJ2-1, with 8 positions matching TRBD1. CDR3 size: 16 residues. V shed 1 base and J 6 bases; nucleotides not matched to a gene: 8. Germline V gene lookup returns CDR1 SGHTA and CDR2 FQGNSA. CDR3 sequence reads: CASSLDGDRFFNEQFF. CDR3 sequence (DNA): TGTGCCAGCAGCTTAGACGGGGACAGGTTCTTCAATGAGCAGTTCTTC.

The chain links TRBV10-3 to TRBJ2-5, with TRBD1 matching over 10 bases. This CDR3 contains 15 residues. Trimming removed 7 bases from V and 2 bases from J; junction bases left unmatched: 7. Germline CDR1 is ENHRY and CDR2 is SYGVKD. The CDR3 coding sequence is TGTGCCATCATGTGTAAGGACAGGGGGCAAGAGACCCAGTACTTC. Its protein product is CAIMCKDRGQETQYF.

This clone was observed a handful of times. The chain combines TRBV29-1 with TRBJ2-1; the match to TRBD2 covers 8 bases. Germline V gene data show CDR1 as SQVTM and CDR2 as ANQGSEA. The trim removed 6 bases at V and 0 bases at J, leaving 4 bases unmatched. CDR3 length equals 14 residues. CDR3: CSVGSGSSYNEQFF. The DNA of the CDR3 is TGCAGCGTGGGCAGCGGGAGCTCCTACAATGAGCAGTTCTTC.